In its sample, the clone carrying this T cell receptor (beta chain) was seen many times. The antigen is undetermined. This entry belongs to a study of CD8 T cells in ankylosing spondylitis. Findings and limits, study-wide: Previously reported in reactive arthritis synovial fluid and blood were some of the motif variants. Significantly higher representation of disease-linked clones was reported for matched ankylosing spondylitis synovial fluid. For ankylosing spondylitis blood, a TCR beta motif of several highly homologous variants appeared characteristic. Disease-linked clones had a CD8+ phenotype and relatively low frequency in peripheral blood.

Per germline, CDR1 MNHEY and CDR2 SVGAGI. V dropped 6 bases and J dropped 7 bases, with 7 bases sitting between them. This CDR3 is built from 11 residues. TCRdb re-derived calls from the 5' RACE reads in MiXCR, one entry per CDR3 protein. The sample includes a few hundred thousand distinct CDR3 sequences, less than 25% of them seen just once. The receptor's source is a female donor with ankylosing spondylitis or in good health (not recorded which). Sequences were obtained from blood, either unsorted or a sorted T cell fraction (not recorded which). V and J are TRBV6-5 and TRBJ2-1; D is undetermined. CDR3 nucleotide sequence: TGTGCCAGCAGCCAGGTGAATGAGCAGTTCTTC. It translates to CASSQVNEQFF.